These 32 T cell receptor beta chains originate from one sample sequenced in a study of CD4+ T cells in melanoma. Sequencing was performed with immunoSEQ multiplex PCR; in TCRdb, only in-frame clones are kept and a portion is missing. This table has some 21,000 clones, roughly 80% appearing once. Sequencing was carried out using cells from a culture (not recorded whether cultured in vitro). Every receptor here comes from a human donor with melanoma.

This clone was detected only a few times. The genes are TRBV2 and TRBJ2-1; the D gene is possibly TRBD1 (5 bases). Germline V gene data show CDR1 as SNHLY and CDR2 as FYNNEI. V was trimmed by 4 bases and J by 1 base, leaving 8 bases between them. This CDR3 has 14 residues. In DNA form, the CDR3 reads TGTGCCAGCAGTGCGGACACTTCCTACAATGAGCAGTTCTTC. Translating it yields CASSADTSYNEQFF.

The chain links TRBV6-1 to TRBJ1-3; no definite D call. Germline V gene lookup returns CDR1 MNHNS and CDR2 SASEGT. This CDR3 spans 14 amino acids. V lost 2 bases, J lost 4 bases, and 9 bases lay in between. The CDR3: CASSEWSPGNTIYF. The CDR3 DNA sequence: TGTGCCAGCAGTGAATGGTCGCCGGGAAACACCATATATTTT.

The V gene is TRBV4-1, the J gene TRBJ2-5; 7 bases map to TRBD2. J was trimmed by 5 bases and V by 4 bases; bases with no gene match: 7. Per germline, CDR1 MGHRA and CDR2 YSYEKL. This CDR3 spans 14 amino acids. This CDR3 is CASSLQRGRETQYF. CDR3 coding DNA: TGCGCCAGCAGCCTGCAGCGGGGCCGGGAGACCCAGTACTTC.

This chain links TRBV7-9 with TRBJ1-1; D is ambiguous. CDR3 length: 14 residues. V gave up 5 bases and J gave up 6 bases, with 16 bases separating them. Germline V lookup: CDR1 SEHNR, CDR2 FQNEAQ (reference sequence). The CDR3 spells CASSLYMGWSEAFF. As DNA, the CDR3 is TGTGCCAGCAGCCTCTACATGGGGTGGTCTGAAGCTTTCTTT.

This chain uses TRBV18 with TRBJ1-1; TRBD1 might be the D (6 bases). Germline V gene lookup returns CDR1 KGHSH and CDR2 LQKENI. Trimming pared 3 bases from V and 6 bases from J, leaving 11 bases between. The CDR3 has 13 amino acids. The CDR3 nucleotides are TGTGCCAGCTCACCGAAACAGGGCGCTGAAGCTTTCTTT. It codes for CASSPKQGAEAFF.

The chain uses TRBV5-1 and TRBJ1-2; 8 bases match TRBD1. Trimming cost V 3 bases and J 5 bases; bases outside gene matches: 9. The CDR3 contains 15 residues. Germline loops: CDR1 SGHRS, CDR2 YFSETQ. CDR3 residues: CASSSGQDPWYGYTF. The CDR3 DNA sequence: TGCGCCAGCAGCTCGGGACAGGACCCTTGGTATGGCTACACCTTC.

The chain combines TRBV2 with TRBJ1-3; D remains ambiguous. The V end was cut by 0 bases, the J end by 1 base, with 16 bases between. The germline CDR1 and CDR2 sequences are SNHLY and FYNNEI. This CDR3 comprises 18 residues. The CDR3 region has the DNA TGTGCCAGCAGTGAAGCGCTTCATAGCAGTGCGTCTGGAAACACCATATATTTT. It translates to CASSEALHSSASGNTIYF.

The chain couples TRBV5-1 to TRBJ2-5; D unclear. V gave up 0 bases and J gave up 5 bases, with 11 bases separating them. Germline values: CDR1 SGHRS, CDR2 YFSETQ. This CDR3 has 14 amino acids. The CDR3 spells CASSLDGLRETQYF. CDR3 DNA sequence: TGCGCCAGCAGCTTGGACGGGTTACGCGAGACCCAGTACTTC.

This clone was counted a single time. The chain recombines TRBV5-1 with TRBJ1-6; maybe TRBD1 (5 bases). V was pared by 6 bases and J by 7 bases, with 17 bases between. The CDR3 sequence is 15 residues long. Germline V gene data show CDR1 as SGHRS and CDR2 as YFSETQ. The CDR3 spells CASTEGSGNNSPLHF. The DNA of the CDR3 is TGCGCCAGCACCGAGGGGAGCGGGAACAATTCACCCCTCCACTTT.

This clone came up once. The V gene is TRBV30, the J gene TRBJ1-2, with TRBD1 as a possible D gene (6 bases). This CDR3 contains 15 residues. V lost 3 bases and J lost 7, with 21 bases in between. CDR1 and CDR2 from the germline V gene are GTSNPN and SVGIG (reference sequence). CDR3 in amino acids: CAWSRVDSSIGGYTF. The CDR3 DNA is TGTGCCTGGAGCCGGGTGGACAGTAGTATAGGTGGCTACACCTTC.

This chain connects TRBV5-1 to TRBJ1-2; D is possibly TRBD1 (5 bases). V was trimmed by 4 bases and J by 4 bases, leaving 14 bases between them. In germline, CDR1 is SGHRS, CDR2 YFSETQ. The CDR3 extends over 14 amino acids. The CDR3 DNA is TGCGCCAGCAGCCCGGACATCACCTCCTATGGCTACACCTTC. Encoded protein: CASSPDITSYGYTF.

This clone was counted only a few times. This chain connects TRBV29-1 to TRBJ1-2; D is unresolved. V was pared by 7 bases and J by 1 base, with 13 bases between. Germline assignment: CDR1 SQVTM and CDR2 ANQGSEA. The CDR3 extends over 13 amino acids. The CDR3 is CSATFALNYGYTF. The CDR3 nucleotides read TGCAGCGCCACCTTTGCCCTTAACTATGGCTACACCTTC.

This chain uses TRBV5-4 with TRBJ2-5; 10 bases match TRBD2. This CDR3 region has 18 residues. The germline CDR1 and CDR2 sequences are SGHNT and YYREEE (reference sequence). The J segment lost 4 bases and the V segment lost 4 bases, leaving 16 bases of the junction unmatched. CDR3 amino acids: CASSQAGLAGVAGETQYF. The CDR3 nucleotides are TGTGCCAGCAGCCAAGCCGGGCTAGCGGGGGTAGCGGGAGAGACCCAGTACTTC. The whole variable domain, filled in from reference TRBV5-4 and TRBJ2-5, reads ETGVTQSPTHLIKTRGQQVTLRCSSQSGHNTVSWYQQALGQGPQFIFQYYREEENGRGNFPPRFSGLQFPNYSSELNVNALELDDSALYLCASSQAGLAGVAGETQYFGPGTRLLVL.

The chain recombines TRBV10-3 with TRBJ2-1; D is possibly TRBD2 (6 bases). Trimming pared 10 bases from V and 6 bases from J, leaving 19 bases between. Germline V lookup: CDR1 ENHRY, CDR2 SYGVKD. The CDR3 consists of 14 residues. Here the CDR3 DNA reads TGTGCCACCGAGGGCCAGGGCGGGGTCAATGAGCAGTTCTTC. This gives the protein CATEGQGGVNEQFF.

This clone appeared a few times. The V gene is TRBV6-5, the J gene TRBJ2-3; D uncertain. The CDR3 has 13 residues. V was pared by 6 bases and J by 1 base, with 8 bases between. The germline CDR1 and CDR2 sequences are MNHEY and SVGAGI. The CDR3 sequence is CASRGAGTDTQYF. Here the CDR3 DNA reads TGTGCCAGCAGGGGCGCGGGCACAGATACGCAGTATTTT.

The CDR3 DNA is TGTGCCATCAGATACGGGAAGGAGAATTCACCCCTCCACTTT. As protein: CAIRYGKENSPLHF. This sequence joins TRBV10-3 and TRBJ1-6; D gene ambiguous. CDR1 is ENHRY, CDR2 SYGVKD, per germline. The CDR3 contains 14 residues. With 6 bases removed from V and 7 bases from J, the gap between germline ends came to 13 bases.

This clone was detected once. This chain links TRBV4-1 with TRBJ1-5, with 7 bases aligning to TRBD1. V was clipped by 2 bases and J by 7 bases; unmatched bases: 8. Germline lookup yields CDR1 MGHRA and CDR2 YSYEKL. The CDR3 length is 15 residues. The CDR3 spells CASSQRQGPGQPQHF. The CDR3 DNA is TGCGCCAGCAGCCAAAGACAGGGACCGGGACAGCCCCAGCATTTT.

The chain links TRBV2 to TRBJ1-2; possible D gene TRBD1, 6 bases. Trimming pared 7 bases from V and 7 bases from J, leaving 19 bases between. From germline, CDR1 is SNHLY and CDR2 FYNNEI. The CDR3 loop spans 14 amino acids. CDR3 sequence: CASKFSAGVGGYTF. CDR3 DNA: TGTGCCAGCAAGTTTTCTGCAGGGGTAGGTGGCTACACCTTC.

This clone occurred once. CDR3 sequence reads: CAIRYDRGGTYEQYF. The CDR3 nucleotides are TGTGCCATCAGATACGACAGGGGAGGGACCTACGAGCAGTACTTC. The V gene is TRBV10-3, the J gene TRBJ2-7, with a possible D match to TRBD1 (8 bases). Germline V gives CDR1 ENHRY, CDR2 SYGVKD. This CDR3 is 15 amino acids long. Deletions cut 6 bases from V and 2 bases from J, with 17 bases between.

Only a few counts were recorded for this clone. The chain links TRBV5-1 to TRBJ2-3; D is perhaps TRBD1 (5 bases). V was clipped by 1 base and J by 2 bases, with 11 bases between them. CDR3 length equals 15 residues. Germline lookup yields CDR1 SGHRS and CDR2 YFSETQ. The CDR3 bases are TGCGCCAGCAGCTTGTTTGGCAGGGCCACAGATACGCAGTATTTT. Translation: CASSLFGRATDTQYF.

The gene calls are TRBV18 and TRBJ2-5; D gene unclear. CDR1 and CDR2 (germline): KGHSH, LQKENI. V was cut by 3 bases and J by 2 bases, with 7 bases left in between. The CDR3 extends over 13 amino acids. CDR3 coding DNA: TGTGCCAGCTCACCGACGCGTCAAGAGACCCAGTACTTC. This sequence encodes CASSPTRQETQYF.

J is TRBJ2-7 and V is TRBV7-2, with D possibly being TRBD2 (6 bases). CDR1 and CDR2 (germline): SGHTA, FQGNSA. Trimming cost V 3 bases and J 1 base, with 7 bases left between them. This CDR3 region has 13 residues. The CDR3 sequence: CASSFGGSYEQYF. The CDR3 DNA sequence: TGTGCCAGCAGCTTCGGGGGTTCCTACGAGCAGTACTTC. Supplemented by reference TRBV7-2 and TRBJ2-7, the full variable domain reads GAGVSQSPSNKVTEKGKDVELRCDPISGHTALYWYRQSLGQGLEFLIYFQGNSAPDKSGLPSDRFSAERTGGSVSTLTIQRTQQEDSAVYLCASSFGGSYEQYFGPGTRLTVT.

The gene calls are TRBV15 and TRBJ1-4; D is undetermined. The CDR3 runs to 13 residues. The ends were cut back, 5 bases at V and 4 bases at J, with 8 bases in the middle. From germline, CDR1 is LNHNV and CDR2 YYDKDF (reference sequence). The CDR3 region is CATSADGNEKLFF. In DNA form, the CDR3 reads TGTGCCACCAGCGCAGATGGTAATGAAAAACTGTTTTTT.

Only a few counts were recorded for this clone. J is TRBJ1-2 and V is TRBV14; D ambiguous. The germline gives CDR1 SGHDN, CDR2 FVKESK. The CDR3 spans 11 residues. Trimming left V 8 bases short and J 7 bases short, with 11 bases between. Written as DNA, the CDR3 is TGTGCCAGCCGGGGTTGGGGTGGCTACACCTTC. Its translation: CASRGWGGYTF.

This clone appeared once. This chain joins TRBV19 and TRBJ2-2; 8 nucleotides agree with TRBD2. The J segment lost 7 bases and the V segment lost 7 bases, leaving 8 bases of the junction unmatched. The CDR3 contains 14 residues. The germline CDR1 and CDR2 sequences are LNHDA and SQIVND (reference sequence). Here the CDR3 reads CASTPAGGHGELFF. In DNA, the CDR3 is TGTGCCAGTACCCCCGCGGGGGGCCACGGGGAGCTGTTTTTT.

The V gene is TRBV4-1, the J gene TRBJ1-5, with D unresolved. The CDR3 contains 16 residues. Trimming shortened V by 6 bases and J by 5 bases, and 20 bases separated the two germline ends. The germline CDR1 and CDR2 sequences are MGHRA and YSYEKL. The CDR3 sequence is CASRSYFGPGYQPQHF. DNA for the CDR3: TGCGCCAGCAGATCGTACTTTGGACCGGGGTATCAGCCCCAGCATTTT.

This clone was seen once. This chain links TRBV2 with TRBJ1-2; no reliable D call. The CDR3 is made up of 11 amino acids. The V gene's germline CDR1 is SNHLY and CDR2 FYNNEI. Trimming pared 10 bases from V and 8 bases from J, leaving 14 bases between. The CDR3 loop reads CATSRPRGYTF. The CDR3 region has the DNA TGTGCCACCTCACGGCCGCGAGGCTACACCTTC. The complete variable domain, with remaining parts taken from reference TRBV2 and TRBJ1-2, reads EPEVTQTPSHQVTQMGQEVILRCVPISNHLYFYWYRQILGQKVEFLVSFYNNEISEKSEIFDDQFSVERPDGSNFTLKIRSTKLEDSAMYFCATSRPRGYTFGSGTRLTVV.

This clone was detected a few times. The chain joins TRBV7-2 to TRBJ2-1; D gene unclear. The germline V gene has CDR1 SGHTA and CDR2 FQGNSA. The V and J ends lost 5 bases and 3 bases respectively, with 8 bases between them. This CDR3 spans 13 amino acids. The CDR3 sequence is CASSLNRYNEQFF. The CDR3 DNA reads TGTGCCAGCAGCCTCAACCGCTACAATGAGCAGTTCTTC.

This chain joins TRBV25-1 and TRBJ2-1; D possibly corresponds to TRBD2 (7 bases). The length of the CDR3 is 15 residues. Trimming pared 4 bases from V and 0 bases from J, leaving 10 bases between. Germline assignment: CDR1 MGHDK and CDR2 SYGVNS. CDR3: CASSAGGLSYNEQFF. In nucleotides, the CDR3 is TGTGCCAGCAGTGCCGGGGGGCTCTCCTACAATGAGCAGTTCTTC.

The chain combines TRBV30 with TRBJ2-1; TRBD1 or TRBD2 may be the D gene (5 bases each). The CDR3 is made up of 12 amino acids. Germline CDR1 reads GTSNPN; CDR2 reads SVGIG (reference sequence). V lost 2 bases to trimming and J lost 10 bases, with 12 bases between them. CDR3 residues: CAWSRLGDEQFF. DNA for the CDR3: TGTGCCTGGAGTAGGCTGGGGGACGAGCAGTTCTTC.

The chain combines TRBV6-5 with TRBJ1-3; D unresolved. V was shortened by 0 bases and J by 1 base, with 10 bases between the two germline ends. CDR3 length equals 16 residues. Per the germline V gene, CDR1 is MNHEY and CDR2 is SVGAGI. The CDR3 DNA sequence: TGTGCCAGCAGTTACTCCCGCAGAGCATCTGGAAACACCATATATTTT. Translating it yields CASSYSRRASGNTIYF.

This chain joins TRBV7-9 and TRBJ1-2; 7 bases align to TRBD1. Germline loops: CDR1 SEHNR, CDR2 FQNEAQ (reference sequence). This CDR3 has 16 residues. Trimming took 2 bases from V and 1 from J; bases not matched to a gene: 7. The CDR3, as DNA: TGTGCCAGCAGCTTAATGGCAGGGGGGCTTAACTATGGCTACACCTTC. Its translation is CASSLMAGGLNYGYTF.